This T cell receptor beta chain was retrieved from a study of T cells in tumors after PD-1 blockade. Trimming cost V 5 bases and J 1 base, with 15 bases left between them. From germline, CDR1 is KGHSH and CDR2 LQKENI. This CDR3 is built from 17 residues. The time point: second of two post-therapy site-matched biopsies roughly 8 weeks apart. Genomic DNA template from tumor biopsies or peripheral blood, about 616 ng to 6,500 ng input. Clones were read by immunoSEQ multiplex PCR, and TCRdb kept only the in-frame ones, dropping some. The profile covers 7,000 to 8,500 clones, with 62% appearing a single time and 10% to 15% taken by the ten largest.

The rearrangement joins TRBV18 to TRBJ2-6, with D perhaps TRBD2 (7 bases). The source material was tumor tissue, sampled after anti-PD-1 treatment. The TCR sequence derives from a human donor with basal cell carcinoma. The DNA of the CDR3 is TGTGCCAGCTCAGCGAGGGGGGGCAAATCTGGGGCCAACGTCCTGACTTTC. It codes for CASSARGGKSGANVLTF. Full variable domain (remainder filled in from reference TRBV18 and TRBJ2-6): NAGVMQNPRHLVRRRGQEARLRCSPMKGHSHVYWYRQLPEEGLKFMVYLQKENIIDESGMPKERFSAEFPKEGPSILRIQQVVRGDSAAYFCASSARGGKSGANVLTFGAGSRLTVL.